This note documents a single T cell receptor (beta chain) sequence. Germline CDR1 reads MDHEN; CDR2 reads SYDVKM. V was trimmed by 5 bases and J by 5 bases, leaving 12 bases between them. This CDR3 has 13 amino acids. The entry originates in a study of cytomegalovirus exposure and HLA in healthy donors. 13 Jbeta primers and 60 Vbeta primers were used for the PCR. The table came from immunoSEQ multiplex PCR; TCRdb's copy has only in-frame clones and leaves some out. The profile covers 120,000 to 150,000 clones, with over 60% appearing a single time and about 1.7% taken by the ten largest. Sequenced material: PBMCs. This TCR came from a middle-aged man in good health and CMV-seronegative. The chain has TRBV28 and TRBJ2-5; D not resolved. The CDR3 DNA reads TGTGCCAGCAGTCTATATGGTCAGGAGACCCAGTACTTC. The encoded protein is CASSLYGQETQYF.